This TCR beta chain originates from a study of cytomegalovirus exposure and HLA in healthy donors. This PCR relied on a set of 60 Vbeta primers and 13 Jbeta primers. Some clones are missing from TCRdb's copy, which holds only in-frame ones; the method was immunoSEQ multiplex PCR. The table includes about 180,000 clones, 60% to 80% detected once. About this clone itself: No antigen is known for it.

The ends were cut back, 3 bases at V and 4 bases at J, with 22 bases in the middle. CDR3 length equals 18 residues. Germline V gene lookup returns CDR1 MDHEN and CDR2 SYDVKM. General study findings and limits: An ancestry cluster, one associated with Asian ancestry, reportedly showed fewer N-insertions than the 666-donor mean in a later analysis. Analyzed later, association rates of TCRs varied across HLA loci, with DRB1 most and HLA-C fewest.

This TCR came from a man between 35 and 55 years old in good health and CMV-seropositive. The source material was PBMCs. This chain links TRBV28 with TRBJ2-1, with D possibly TRBD2 on 5 matching bases. In nucleotides, the CDR3 is TGTGCCAGCAGTTTGGGAGTACTAGAAGGTCGGTGGTACAATGAGCAGTTCTTC. It codes for CASSLGVLEGRWYNEQFF. Full variable domain (rest looked up from reference TRBV28 and TRBJ2-1): DVKVTQSSRYLVKRTGEKVFLECVQDMDHENMFWYRQDPGLGLRLIYFSYDVKMKEKGDIPEGYSVSREKKERFSLILESASTNQTSMYLCASSLGVLEGRWYNEQFFGPGTRLTVL.